This T cell receptor beta chain is drawn from a study of chemoradiotherapy in HPV16-positive cancers (dated by TCRdb to 2021 to 2024). Regarding the study in general: Using functional T-cell assays on cells from a couple of HPV16-positive patients, the researchers defined candidate HPV-specific T-cell clones and common TCR motifs. The study set out to ask whether T-cell immunity against the HPV oncoproteins E6 and E7 changes over the course of chemoradiotherapy and whether that immunity affects survival. The candidate HPV-specific TCRs and motifs were subsequently tracked in TCR repertoires obtained from 86 patients with HPV-related cancers. General conclusions and limits of the study: Expansion of candidate HPV-specific clones and E7-related TCR motifs was observed in the tumor microenvironment during treatment, whereas no such expansion was observed for non-HPV-specific T cells. In HPV16-positive patients, expansion of HPV-responsive T cells during chemoradiotherapy was associated with improved recurrence-free survival. The functional definition of HPV-specific T cells came from only a couple of HPV16-positive patients, and the survival association was reported for HPV16-positive patients.

The library was prepared using the immunoSEQ multiplex PCR assay. In its TCRdb copy, this immuneACCESS table keeps in-frame sequences only and misses some clones. Where compared with another copy, unresolved V genes explain less than half of these, and the others have no known cause. The sample profile shows under 8,500 clones; roughly 82% of them were found once. Clones ranked in the top ten supply less than 8% of the sample. The CDR3 sequence holds 13 residues, the cysteine and phenylalanine included. The only DNA kept is the CDR3, 39 bases in frame from the first base. CDR1 MGHDK and CDR2 SYGVNS were looked up in the germline V gene. V is shortened by 6 bases, J by 2 bases, and the region joining them spans 11 bases. About this clone itself: The clone's antigen remains unknown. It has no much larger one-base neighbor in the sample; base qualities were not kept.

Repertoires were sampled repeatedly over the course of chemoradiotherapy, so clonal expansion could be followed in the tumor microenvironment. Recombination joined TRBV25-1 with TRBJ2-7; the D gene is possibly TRBD1, with 6 bases matching. This receptor was obtained from a human donor with HPV-associated anogenital cancer. This material consisted of tumor tissue, taken from a patient who underwent chemoradiotherapy. The CDR3 reads CASSRDTAYEQYF. The base sequence is TGTGCCAGCAGCCGGGACACAGCCTACGAGCAGTACTTC.